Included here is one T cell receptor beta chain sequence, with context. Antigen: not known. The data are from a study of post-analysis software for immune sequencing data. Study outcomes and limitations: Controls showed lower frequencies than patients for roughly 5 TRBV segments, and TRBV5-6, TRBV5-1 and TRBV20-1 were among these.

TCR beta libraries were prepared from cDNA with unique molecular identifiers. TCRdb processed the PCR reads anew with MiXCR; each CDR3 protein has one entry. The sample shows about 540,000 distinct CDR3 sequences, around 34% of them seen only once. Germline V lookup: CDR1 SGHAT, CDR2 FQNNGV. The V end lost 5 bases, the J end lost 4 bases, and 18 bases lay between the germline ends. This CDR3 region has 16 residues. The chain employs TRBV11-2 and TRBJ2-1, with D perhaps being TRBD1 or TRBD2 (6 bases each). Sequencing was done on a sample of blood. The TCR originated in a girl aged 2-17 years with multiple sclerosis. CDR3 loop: CASSPLTGRRYNEQFF. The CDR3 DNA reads TGTGCCAGCAGCCCCCTCACAGGGAGGCGGTACAATGAGCAGTTCTTC. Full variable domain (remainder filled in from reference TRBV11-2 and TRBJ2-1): EAGVAQSPRYKIIEKRQSVAFWCNPISGHATLYWYQQILGQGPKLLIQFQNNGVVDDSQLPKDRFSAERLKGVDSTLKIQPAKLEDSAVYLCASSPLTGRRYNEQFFGPGTRLTVL.